Sequencing of this T cell receptor beta chain was carried out in a study of T cell responses to AZD1222 COVID-19 vaccine. The V end lost 4 bases, the J end lost 4 bases, and 17 bases lay between the germline ends. CDR3 length equals 15 residues. In germline, CDR1 is SEHNR, CDR2 FQNEAQ (reference sequence). General study results and limits: Repertoire sampling happened only post peak T cell response. CD4 TCRs associated with vaccination spanned spike, dominating at 160-218 and 743-854. Two doses of AZD1222 preceded a rise in Spike-specific TCR breadth and depth.

Details on this clone: Antigen specificity is unknown.

Produced via immunoSEQ multiplex PCR; TCRdb's table is partial and in-frame only. The sample has 180,000 or so clones; roughly 93% are singletons. J is TRBJ2-7 and V is TRBV7-9; perhaps D is TRBD1 or TRBD2 (6 bases each). This sample comprised peripheral blood, obtained on day 0 of AZD1222 vaccination. This sequence was found in an adult in good health. CDR3 nucleotide sequence: TGTGCCAGCAGCTCGTCGTGGGGGGCGCATTACGAGCAGTACTTC. Translating gives CASSSSWGAHYEQYF.